These 2 T cell receptor beta chains share one sample of origin, sequenced in a study of shared clonotypes between healthy human individuals. Profiling relied on immunoSEQ multiplex PCR, and the TCRdb table lists in-frame clones only, not all of them. The sample contains roughly 320,000 clones, roughly 84% of which appear only once. The source material was memory CD8+ T cells sorted from blood. Subset in this sample: CD45RO+ cells pooled with CCR7-negative TemRA cells. These receptors all stem from a young man in good health.

This clone was detected a few times. Different DNA sequences within this sample yield the same CDR3. The V and J genes are TRBV7-2 and TRBJ2-5, with D possibly being TRBD2 (6 bases). Germline assignment: CDR1 SGHTA and CDR2 FQGNSA. This CDR3 is built from 15 residues. Trimming stripped 5 bases from V and 1 base from J, with 14 bases between. In DNA, the CDR3 is TGTGCCAGCAGCCTGGGGGGAGGACCCCAAGAGACCCAGTACTTC. This codes for CASSLGGGPQETQYF.

The chain links TRBV6-1 to TRBJ2-3; possibly TRBD1 for D (5 bases). Germline V gives CDR1 MNHNS, CDR2 SASEGT. Trimming cost V 1 base and J 1 base, with 12 bases left between them. CDR3 length: 16 residues. This CDR3 is CASSEVKGSGTDTQYF. The CDR3 DNA is TGTGCCAGCAGTGAAGTTAAGGGGTCGGGCACAGATACGCAGTATTTT.